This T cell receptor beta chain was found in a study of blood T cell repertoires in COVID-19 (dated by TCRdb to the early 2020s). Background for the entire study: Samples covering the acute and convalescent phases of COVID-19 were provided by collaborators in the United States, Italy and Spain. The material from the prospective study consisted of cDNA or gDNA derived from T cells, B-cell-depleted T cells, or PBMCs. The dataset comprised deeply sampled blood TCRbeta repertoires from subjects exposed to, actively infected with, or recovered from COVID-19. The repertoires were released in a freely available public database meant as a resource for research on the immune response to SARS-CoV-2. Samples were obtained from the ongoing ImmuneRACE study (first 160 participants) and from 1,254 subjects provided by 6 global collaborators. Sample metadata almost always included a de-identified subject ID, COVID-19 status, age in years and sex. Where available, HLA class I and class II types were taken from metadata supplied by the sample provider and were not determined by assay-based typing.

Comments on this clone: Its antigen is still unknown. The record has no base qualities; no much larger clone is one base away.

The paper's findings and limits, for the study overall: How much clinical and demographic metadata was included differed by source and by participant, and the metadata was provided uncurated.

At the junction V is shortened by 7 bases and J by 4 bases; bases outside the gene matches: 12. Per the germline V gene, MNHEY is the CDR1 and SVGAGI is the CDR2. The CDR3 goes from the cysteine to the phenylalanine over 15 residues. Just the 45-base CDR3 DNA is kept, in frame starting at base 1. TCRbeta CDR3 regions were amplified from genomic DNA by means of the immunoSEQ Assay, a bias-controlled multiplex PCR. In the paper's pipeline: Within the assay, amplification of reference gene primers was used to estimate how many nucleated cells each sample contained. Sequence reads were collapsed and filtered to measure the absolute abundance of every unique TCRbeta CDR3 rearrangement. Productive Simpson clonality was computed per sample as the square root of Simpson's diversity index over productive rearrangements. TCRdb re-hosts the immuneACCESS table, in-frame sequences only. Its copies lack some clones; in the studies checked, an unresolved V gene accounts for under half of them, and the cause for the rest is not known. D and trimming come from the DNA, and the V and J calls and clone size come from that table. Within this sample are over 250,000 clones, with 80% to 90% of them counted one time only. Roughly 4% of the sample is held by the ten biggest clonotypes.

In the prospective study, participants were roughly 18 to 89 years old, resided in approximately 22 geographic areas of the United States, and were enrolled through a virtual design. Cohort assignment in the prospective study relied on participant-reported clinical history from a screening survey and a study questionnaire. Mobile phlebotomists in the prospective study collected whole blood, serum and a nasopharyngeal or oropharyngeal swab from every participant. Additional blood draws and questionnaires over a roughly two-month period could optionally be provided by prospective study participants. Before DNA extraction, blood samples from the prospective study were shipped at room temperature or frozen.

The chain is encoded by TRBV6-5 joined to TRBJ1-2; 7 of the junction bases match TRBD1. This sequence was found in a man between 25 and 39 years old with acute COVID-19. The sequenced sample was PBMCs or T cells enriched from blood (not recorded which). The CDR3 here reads CASTERQGIFYGYTF. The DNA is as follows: TGTGCCAGCACCGAGCGACAGGGCATCTTCTATGGCTACACCTTC.